This paragraph reports one TCR beta chain. Generated by immunoSEQ multiplex PCR, the TCRdb table keeps only in-frame clones and is missing some. This table holds approximately 100,000 clones, roughly nine tenths found once. These data come from a study of T cell changes during pregnancy in multiple sclerosis. Trimming removed 3 bases from V and 5 bases from J; junction bases left unmatched: 9. Germline CDR1 is KGHSH and CDR2 is LQKENI. The CDR3 contains 15 residues. This TCR came from a female donor with multiple sclerosis, enrolled in a pregnancy study. This specimen consisted of peripheral blood, obtained after pregnancy. The chain has TRBV18 and TRBJ2-5; TRBD2 matches at 7 bases. DNA of the CDR3: TGTGCCAGCTCACCCGTAAAGGGACTAAGGGAGACCCAGTACTTC. Amino acids: CASSPVKGLRETQYF.